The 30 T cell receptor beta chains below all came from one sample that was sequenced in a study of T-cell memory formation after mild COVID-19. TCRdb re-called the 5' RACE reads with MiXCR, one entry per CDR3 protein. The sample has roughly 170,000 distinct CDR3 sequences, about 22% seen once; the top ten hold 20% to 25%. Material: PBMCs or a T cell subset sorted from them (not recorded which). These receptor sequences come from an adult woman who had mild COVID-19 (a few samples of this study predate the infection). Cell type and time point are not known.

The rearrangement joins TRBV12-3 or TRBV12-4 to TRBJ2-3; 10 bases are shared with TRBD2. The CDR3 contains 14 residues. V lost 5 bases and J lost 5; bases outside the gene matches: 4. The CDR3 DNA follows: TGTGCCAGCAGTCCAGCGGGGGGGCAAGATACGCAGTATTTT. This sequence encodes CASSPAGGQDTQYF.

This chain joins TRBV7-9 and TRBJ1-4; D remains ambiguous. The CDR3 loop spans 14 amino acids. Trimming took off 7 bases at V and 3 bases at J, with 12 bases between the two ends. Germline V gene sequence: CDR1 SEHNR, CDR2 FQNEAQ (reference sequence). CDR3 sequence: CASTFEGPNEKLFF. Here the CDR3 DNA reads TGTGCCAGCACCTTCGAGGGCCCTAATGAAAAACTGTTTTTT.

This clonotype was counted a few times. The CDR3 DNA follows: TGTGCCAGCAGCTTAGTGTTGGATGGGGGGACCTACAATGAGCAGTTCTTC. It yields the protein CASSLVLDGGTYNEQFF. The chain combines TRBV7-6 with TRBJ2-1; D possibly corresponds to TRBD2 (6 bases). Germline values: CDR1 SGHVS, CDR2 FNYEAQ. There are 17 residues in the CDR3. V gave up 1 base and J gave up 2 bases, with 15 bases separating them.

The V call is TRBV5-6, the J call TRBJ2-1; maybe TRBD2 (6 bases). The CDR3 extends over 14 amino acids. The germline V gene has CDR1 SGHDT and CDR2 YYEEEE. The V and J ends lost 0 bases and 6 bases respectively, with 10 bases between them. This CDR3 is CASSLAQRANEQFF. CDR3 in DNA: TGTGCCAGCAGCTTGGCCCAGCGGGCCAATGAGCAGTTCTTC. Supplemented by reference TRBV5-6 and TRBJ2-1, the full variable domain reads DAGVTQSPTHLIKTRGQQVTLRCSPKSGHDTVSWYQQALGQGPQFIFQYYEEEERQRGNFPDRFSGHQFPNYSSELNVNALLLGDSALYLCASSLAQRANEQFFGPGTRLTVL.

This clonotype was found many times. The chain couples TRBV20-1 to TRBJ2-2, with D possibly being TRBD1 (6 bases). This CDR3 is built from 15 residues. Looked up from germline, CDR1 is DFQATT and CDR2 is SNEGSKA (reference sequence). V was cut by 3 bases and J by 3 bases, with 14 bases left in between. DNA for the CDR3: TGCAGTGCTAGCCCGGGACAATGGGACACCGGGGAGCTGTTTTTT. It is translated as CSASPGQWDTGELFF.

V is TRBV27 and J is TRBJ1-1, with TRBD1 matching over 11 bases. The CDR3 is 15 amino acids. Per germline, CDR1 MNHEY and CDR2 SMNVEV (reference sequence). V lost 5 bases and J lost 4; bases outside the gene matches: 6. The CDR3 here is CASSRTGGSGTEAFF. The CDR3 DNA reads TGTGCCAGCAGTAGGACAGGGGGCAGTGGCACTGAAGCTTTCTTT.

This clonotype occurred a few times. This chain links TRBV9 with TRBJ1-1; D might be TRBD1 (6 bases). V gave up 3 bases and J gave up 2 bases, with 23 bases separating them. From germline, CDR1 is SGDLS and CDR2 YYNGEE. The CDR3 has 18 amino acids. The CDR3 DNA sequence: TGTGCCAGCAGCGCCTCCGGGGTCACTGGGGGCACAAACACTGAAGCTTTCTTT. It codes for CASSASGVTGGTNTEAFF. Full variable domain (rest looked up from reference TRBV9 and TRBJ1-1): DSGVTQTPKHLITATGQRVTLRCSPRSGDLSVYWYQQSLDQGLQFLIQYYNGEERAKGNILERFSAQQFPDLHSELNLSSLELGDSALYFCASSASGVTGGTNTEAFFGQGTRLTVV.

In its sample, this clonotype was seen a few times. CDR3 in DNA: TGTGCCAGCAGCGTGACTAGCTGGCCCTACGAGCAGTACTTC. Translation gives CASSVTSWPYEQYF. The V gene is TRBV9, the J gene TRBJ2-7; TRBD2 matches at 7 bases. The trim removed 2 bases at V and 2 bases at J, leaving 4 bases unmatched. The germline gives CDR1 SGDLS, CDR2 YYNGEE. CDR3 length: 14 residues.

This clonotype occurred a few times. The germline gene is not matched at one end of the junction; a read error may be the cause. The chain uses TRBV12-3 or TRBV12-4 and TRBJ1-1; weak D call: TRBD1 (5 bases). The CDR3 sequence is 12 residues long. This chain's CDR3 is CASKAGNAEAFF. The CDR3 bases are TGTGCCAGCAAGGCAGGGAACGCTGAAGCTTTCTTT.

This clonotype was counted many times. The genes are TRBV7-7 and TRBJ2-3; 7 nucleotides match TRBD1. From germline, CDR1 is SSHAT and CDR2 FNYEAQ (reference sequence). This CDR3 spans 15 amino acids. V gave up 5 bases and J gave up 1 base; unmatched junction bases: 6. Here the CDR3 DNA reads TGTGCCAGCAGCCCCGGACAGGCACGCACAGATACGCAGTATTTT. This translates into CASSPGQARTDTQYF.

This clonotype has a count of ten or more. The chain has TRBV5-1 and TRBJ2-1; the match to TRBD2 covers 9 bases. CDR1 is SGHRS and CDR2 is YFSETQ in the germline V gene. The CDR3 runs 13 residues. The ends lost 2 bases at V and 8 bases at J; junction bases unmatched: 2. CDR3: CASSFGTSYEQFF. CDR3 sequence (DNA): TGCGCCAGCAGCTTTGGGACTAGCTATGAGCAGTTCTTC.

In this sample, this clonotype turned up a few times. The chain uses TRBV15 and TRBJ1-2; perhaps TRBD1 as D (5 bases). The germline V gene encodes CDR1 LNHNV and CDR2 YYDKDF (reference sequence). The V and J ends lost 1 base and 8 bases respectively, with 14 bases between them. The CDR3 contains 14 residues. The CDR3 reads CATSRGGGRDGYTF. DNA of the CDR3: TGTGCCACCAGCAGAGGTGGGGGTAGAGACGGCTACACCTTC. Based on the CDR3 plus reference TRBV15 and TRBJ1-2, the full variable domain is DAMVIQNPRYQVTQFGKPVTLSCSQTLNHNVMYWYQQKSSQAPKLLFHYYDKDFNNEADTPDNFQSRRPNTSFCFLDIRSPGLGDTAMYLCATSRGGGRDGYTFGSGTRLTVV.

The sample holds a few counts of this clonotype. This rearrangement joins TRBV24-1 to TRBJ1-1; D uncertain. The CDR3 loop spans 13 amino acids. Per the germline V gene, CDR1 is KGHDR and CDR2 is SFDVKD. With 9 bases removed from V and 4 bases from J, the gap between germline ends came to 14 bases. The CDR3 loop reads CATRNLGSTEAFF. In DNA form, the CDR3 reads TGTGCCACCCGAAACCTTGGGTCCACTGAAGCTTTCTTT.

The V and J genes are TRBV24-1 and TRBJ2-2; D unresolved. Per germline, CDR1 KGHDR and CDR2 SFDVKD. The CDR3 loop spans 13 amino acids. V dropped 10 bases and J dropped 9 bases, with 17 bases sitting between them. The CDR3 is CATQDRRARELFF. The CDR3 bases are TGTGCCACTCAGGACCGGAGAGCCCGGGAGCTGTTTTTT.

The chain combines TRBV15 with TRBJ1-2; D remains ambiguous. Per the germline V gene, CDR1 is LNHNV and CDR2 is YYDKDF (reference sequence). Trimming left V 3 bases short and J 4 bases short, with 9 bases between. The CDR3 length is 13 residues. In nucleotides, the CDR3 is TGTGCCACCAGCAGTGGTCAGGCCTATGGCTACACCTTC. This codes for CATSSGQAYGYTF.

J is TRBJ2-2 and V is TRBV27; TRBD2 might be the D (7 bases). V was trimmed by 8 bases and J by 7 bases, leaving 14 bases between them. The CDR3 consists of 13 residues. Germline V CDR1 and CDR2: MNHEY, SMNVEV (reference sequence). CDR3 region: CASRWGGHGELFF. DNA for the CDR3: TGTGCCAGCCGATGGGGGGGCCACGGGGAGCTGTTTTTT.

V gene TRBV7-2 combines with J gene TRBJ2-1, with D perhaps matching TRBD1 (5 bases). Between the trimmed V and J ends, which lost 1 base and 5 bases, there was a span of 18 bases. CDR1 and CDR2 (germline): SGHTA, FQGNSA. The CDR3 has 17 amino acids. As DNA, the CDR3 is TGTGCCAGCAGCTTAGGACCCGCGGCCAGGGCGGACAATGAGCAGTTCTTC. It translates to CASSLGPAARADNEQFF.

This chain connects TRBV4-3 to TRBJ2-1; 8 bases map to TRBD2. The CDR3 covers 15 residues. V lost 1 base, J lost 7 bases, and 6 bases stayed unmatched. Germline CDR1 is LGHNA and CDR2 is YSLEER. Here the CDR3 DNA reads TGCGCCAGCAGCCAAGGAAGCGGGAGATCGAATGAGCAGTTCTTC. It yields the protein CASSQGSGRSNEQFF.

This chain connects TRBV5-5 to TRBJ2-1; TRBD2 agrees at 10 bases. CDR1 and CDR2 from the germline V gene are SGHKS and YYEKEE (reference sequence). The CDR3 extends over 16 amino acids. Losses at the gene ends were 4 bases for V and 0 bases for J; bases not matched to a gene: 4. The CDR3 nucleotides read TGTGCCAGCAGCGAACTAGCGGGACACTCCTACAATGAGCAGTTCTTC. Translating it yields CASSELAGHSYNEQFF.

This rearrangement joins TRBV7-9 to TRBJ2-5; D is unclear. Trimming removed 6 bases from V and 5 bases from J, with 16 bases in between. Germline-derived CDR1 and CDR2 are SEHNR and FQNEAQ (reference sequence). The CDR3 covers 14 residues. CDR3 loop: CASSPTLAEETQYF. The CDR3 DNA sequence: TGTGCCAGCAGTCCAACGTTGGCGGAGGAGACCCAGTACTTC.

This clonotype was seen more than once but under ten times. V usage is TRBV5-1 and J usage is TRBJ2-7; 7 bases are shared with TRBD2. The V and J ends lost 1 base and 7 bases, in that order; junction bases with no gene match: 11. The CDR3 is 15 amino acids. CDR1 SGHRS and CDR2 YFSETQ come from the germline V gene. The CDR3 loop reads CASSLYAGEVKEQYF. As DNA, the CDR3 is TGCGCCAGCAGCTTGTATGCGGGAGAGGTGAAAGAGCAGTACTTC.

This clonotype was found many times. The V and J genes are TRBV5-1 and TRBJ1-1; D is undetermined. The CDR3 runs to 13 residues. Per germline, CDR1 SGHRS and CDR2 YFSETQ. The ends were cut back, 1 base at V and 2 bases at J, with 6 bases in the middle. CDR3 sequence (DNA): TGCGCCAGCAGCTTGCCAGGAAACACTGAAGCTTTCTTT. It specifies CASSLPGNTEAFF.

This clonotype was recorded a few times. DNA for the CDR3: TGCAGCGTTGGTACCTGGGGTACTGAAGCTTTCTTT. Its translation is CSVGTWGTEAFF. The chain carries TRBV29-1 and TRBJ1-1; D uncertain. The V and J ends lost 4 bases and 5 bases respectively, with 11 bases between them. The CDR3 sequence is 12 residues long. CDR1 is SQVTM and CDR2 is ANQGSEA in the germline V gene.

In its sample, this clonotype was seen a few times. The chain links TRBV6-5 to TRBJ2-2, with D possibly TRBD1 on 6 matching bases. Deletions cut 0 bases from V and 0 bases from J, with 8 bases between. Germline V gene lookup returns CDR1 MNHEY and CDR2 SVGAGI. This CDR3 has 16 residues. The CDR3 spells CASSYSDSANTGELFF. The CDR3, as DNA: TGTGCCAGCAGTTACTCGGACAGTGCGAACACCGGGGAGCTGTTTTTT.

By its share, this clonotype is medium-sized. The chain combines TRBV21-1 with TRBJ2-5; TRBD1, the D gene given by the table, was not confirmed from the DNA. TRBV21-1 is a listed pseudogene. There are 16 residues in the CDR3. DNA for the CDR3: TGTGCCAGCAGCAAATGCACAGGGACAGGGGAAGAGACCCAGTACTTC. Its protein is CASSKCTGTGEETQYF.

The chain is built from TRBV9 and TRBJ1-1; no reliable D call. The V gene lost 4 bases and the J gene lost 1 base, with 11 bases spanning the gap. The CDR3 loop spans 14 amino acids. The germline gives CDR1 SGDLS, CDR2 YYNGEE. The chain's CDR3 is CASSPVSGNTEAFF. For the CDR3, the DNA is TGTGCCAGCAGCCCCGTGTCGGGGAACACTGAAGCTTTCTTT.

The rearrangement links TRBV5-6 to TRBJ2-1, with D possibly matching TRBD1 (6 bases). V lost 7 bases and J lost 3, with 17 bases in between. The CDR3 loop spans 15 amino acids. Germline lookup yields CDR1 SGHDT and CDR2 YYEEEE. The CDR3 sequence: CASLFSTGSYNEQFF. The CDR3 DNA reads TGTGCCAGCCTCTTCTCGACAGGCAGCTACAATGAGCAGTTCTTC.

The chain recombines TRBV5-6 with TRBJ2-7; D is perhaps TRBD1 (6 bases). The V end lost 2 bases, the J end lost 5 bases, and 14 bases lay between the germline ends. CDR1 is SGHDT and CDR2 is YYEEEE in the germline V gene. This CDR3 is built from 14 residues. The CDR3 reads CASSFGRGFNEQYF. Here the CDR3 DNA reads TGTGCCAGCAGCTTCGGCAGGGGATTCAACGAGCAGTACTTC.

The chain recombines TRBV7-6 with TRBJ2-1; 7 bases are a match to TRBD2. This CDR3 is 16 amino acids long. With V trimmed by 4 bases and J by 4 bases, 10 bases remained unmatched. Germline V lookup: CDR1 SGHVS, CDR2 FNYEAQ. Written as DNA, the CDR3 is TGTGCCAGCAGCTCGTTAGCGGGCAGCGTATACAATGAGCAGTTCTTC. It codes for CASSSLAGSVYNEQFF.

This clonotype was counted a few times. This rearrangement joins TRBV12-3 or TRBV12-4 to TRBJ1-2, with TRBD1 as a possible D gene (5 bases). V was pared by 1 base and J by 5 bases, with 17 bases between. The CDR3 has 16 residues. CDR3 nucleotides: TGTGCCAGCAGTTTAGTTGGACTGGGCAGGGCTTATGGCTACACCTTC. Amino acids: CASSLVGLGRAYGYTF.